The clone carrying this T cell receptor (beta chain) was counted at least ten times. Its antigen is still unknown. All donors came from Russia, were Caucasian and healthy, and spanned ages 6 to 90. It was with a sample-barcoded 5' primer and a J-beta primer mix that a second PCR of roughly 7 to 12 cycles was run. MiXCR, applied by TCRdb to the 5' RACE reads, yields one record per CDR3 protein. In the table there are about 720,000 distinct CDR3 sequences, about a fifth of which are singletons. Germline V gene lookup returns CDR1 SGHRS and CDR2 YFSETQ. The CDR3 is 14 residues long. Trimming removed 4 bases from V and 5 bases from J; junction bases left unmatched: 4. The data stem from a study of blood T cells in healthy people across ages. Study-wide results and limits: Higher diversity and more naive CD4+ cells were features of long-lived donors, compared to aged donors. Observed TCR beta diversity per million T cells went down as age went up. This fall followed a roughly linear course with age. The study lacked donor CMV status, which possibly confounded expanded clonotype changes.

The sequence derives from a man aged 65-85 years in good health. The sequenced material came from blood. The chain joins TRBV5-1 to TRBJ1-1; 11 bases agree with TRBD1. Here the CDR3 reads CASSKDRGRTEAFF. The CDR3 coding sequence is TGCGCCAGCAGCAAGGACAGGGGGCGGACTGAAGCTTTCTTT.